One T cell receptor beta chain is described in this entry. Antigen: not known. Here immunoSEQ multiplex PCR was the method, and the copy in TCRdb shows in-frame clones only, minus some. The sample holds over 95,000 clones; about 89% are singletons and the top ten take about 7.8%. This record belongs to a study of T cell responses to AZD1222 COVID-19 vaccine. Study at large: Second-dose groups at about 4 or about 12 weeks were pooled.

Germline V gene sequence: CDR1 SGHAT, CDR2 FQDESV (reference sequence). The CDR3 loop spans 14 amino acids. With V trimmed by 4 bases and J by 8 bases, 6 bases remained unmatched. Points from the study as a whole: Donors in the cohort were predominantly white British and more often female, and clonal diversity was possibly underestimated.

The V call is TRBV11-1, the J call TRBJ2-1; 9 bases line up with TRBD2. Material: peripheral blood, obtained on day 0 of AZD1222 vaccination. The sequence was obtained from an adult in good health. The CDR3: CASSSPGLADEQFF. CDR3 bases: TGTGCCAGCAGCTCCCCGGGACTAGCTGATGAGCAGTTCTTC.